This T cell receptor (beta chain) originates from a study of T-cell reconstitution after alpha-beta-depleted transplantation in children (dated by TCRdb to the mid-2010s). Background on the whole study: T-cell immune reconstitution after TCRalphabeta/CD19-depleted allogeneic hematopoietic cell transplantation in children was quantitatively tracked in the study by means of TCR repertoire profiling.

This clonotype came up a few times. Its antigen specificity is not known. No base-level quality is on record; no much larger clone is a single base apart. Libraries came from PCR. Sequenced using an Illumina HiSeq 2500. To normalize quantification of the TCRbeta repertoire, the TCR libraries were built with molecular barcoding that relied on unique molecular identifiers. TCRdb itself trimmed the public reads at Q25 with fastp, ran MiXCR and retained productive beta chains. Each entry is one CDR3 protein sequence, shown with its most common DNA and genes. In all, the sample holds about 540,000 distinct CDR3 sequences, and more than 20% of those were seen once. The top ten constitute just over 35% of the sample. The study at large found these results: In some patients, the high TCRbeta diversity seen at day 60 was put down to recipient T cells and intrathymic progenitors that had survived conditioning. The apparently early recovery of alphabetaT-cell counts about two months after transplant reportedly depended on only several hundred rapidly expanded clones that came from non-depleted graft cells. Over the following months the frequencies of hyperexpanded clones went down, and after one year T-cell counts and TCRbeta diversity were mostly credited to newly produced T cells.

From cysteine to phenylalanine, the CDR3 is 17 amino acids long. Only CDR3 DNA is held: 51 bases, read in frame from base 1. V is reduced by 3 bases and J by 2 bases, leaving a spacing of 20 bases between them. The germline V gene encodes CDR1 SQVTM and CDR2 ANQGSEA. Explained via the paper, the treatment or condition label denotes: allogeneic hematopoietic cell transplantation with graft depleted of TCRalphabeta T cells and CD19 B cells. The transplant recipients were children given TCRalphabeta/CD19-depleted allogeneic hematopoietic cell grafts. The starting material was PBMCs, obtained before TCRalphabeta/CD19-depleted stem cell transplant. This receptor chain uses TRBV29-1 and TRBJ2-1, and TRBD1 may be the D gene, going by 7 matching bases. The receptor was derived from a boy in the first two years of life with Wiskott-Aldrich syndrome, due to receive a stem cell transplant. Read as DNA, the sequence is TGCAGCGTTGATAGGGGACTTGGGACAGTCACCTACAATGAGCAGTTCTTC. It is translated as CSVDRGLGTVTYNEQFF.